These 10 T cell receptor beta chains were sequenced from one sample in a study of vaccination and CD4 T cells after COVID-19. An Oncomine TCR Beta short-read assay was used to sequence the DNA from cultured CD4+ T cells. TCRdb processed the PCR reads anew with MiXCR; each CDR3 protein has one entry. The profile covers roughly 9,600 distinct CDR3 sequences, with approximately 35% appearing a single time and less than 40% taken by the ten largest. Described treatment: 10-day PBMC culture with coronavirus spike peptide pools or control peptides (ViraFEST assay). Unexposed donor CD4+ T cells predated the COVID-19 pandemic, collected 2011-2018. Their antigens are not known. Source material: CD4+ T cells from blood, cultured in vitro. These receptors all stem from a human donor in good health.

CDR3 loop: CASSEYRGQGYTF. Written as DNA, the CDR3 is TGTGCCAGCAGTGAGTACAGGGGGCAGGGCTACACCTTC. V gene TRBV28 combines with J gene TRBJ1-2; 9 bases agree with TRBD1. After removal of 5 bases from V and 8 bases from J, the junction contained 6 bases not matched to a gene. CDR3 size: 13 residues. The germline gives CDR1 MDHEN, CDR2 SYDVKM.

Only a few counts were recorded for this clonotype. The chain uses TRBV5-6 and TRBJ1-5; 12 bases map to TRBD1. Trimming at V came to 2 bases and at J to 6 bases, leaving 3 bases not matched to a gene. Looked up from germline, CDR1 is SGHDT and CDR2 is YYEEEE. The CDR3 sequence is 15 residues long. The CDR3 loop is CASSFWDRGLQPQHF. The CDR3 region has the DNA TGTGCCAGCAGCTTTTGGGACAGGGGGCTTCAGCCCCAGCATTTT.

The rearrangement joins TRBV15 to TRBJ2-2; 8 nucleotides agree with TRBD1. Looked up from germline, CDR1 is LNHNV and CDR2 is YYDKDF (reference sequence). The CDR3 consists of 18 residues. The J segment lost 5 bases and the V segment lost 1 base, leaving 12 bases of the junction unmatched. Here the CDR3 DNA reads TGTGCCACCAGCAGAGCGTATGGAGGACAGGGTAGGACCGGGGAGCTGTTTTTT. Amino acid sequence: CATSRAYGGQGRTGELFF.

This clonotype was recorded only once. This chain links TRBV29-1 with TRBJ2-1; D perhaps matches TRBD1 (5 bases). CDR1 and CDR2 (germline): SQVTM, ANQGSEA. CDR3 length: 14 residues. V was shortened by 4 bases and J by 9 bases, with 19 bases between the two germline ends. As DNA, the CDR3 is TGCAGCGTTGCCAGGGTTTTCGGCCAAAGTGAGCAGTTCTTC. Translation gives CSVARVFGQSEQFF.

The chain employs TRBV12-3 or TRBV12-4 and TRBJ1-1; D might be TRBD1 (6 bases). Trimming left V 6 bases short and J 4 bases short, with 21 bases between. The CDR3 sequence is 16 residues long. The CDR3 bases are TGTGCCAGCAGCAACCCGGGGGGGCAGGGAGGCACTGAAGCTTTCTTT. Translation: CASSNPGGQGGTEAFF.

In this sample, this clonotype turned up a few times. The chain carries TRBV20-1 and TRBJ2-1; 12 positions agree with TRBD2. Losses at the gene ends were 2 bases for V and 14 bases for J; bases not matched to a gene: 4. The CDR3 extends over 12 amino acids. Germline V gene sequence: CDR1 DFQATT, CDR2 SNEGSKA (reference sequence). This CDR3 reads CSARRTSGDEFF. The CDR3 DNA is TGCAGTGCTAGACGGACTAGCGGGGACGAGTTCTTC.

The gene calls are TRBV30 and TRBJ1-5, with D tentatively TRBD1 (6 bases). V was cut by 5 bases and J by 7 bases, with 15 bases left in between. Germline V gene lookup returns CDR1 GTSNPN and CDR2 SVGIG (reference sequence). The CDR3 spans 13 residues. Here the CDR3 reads CAWGLRGMQPQHF. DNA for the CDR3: TGTGCCTGGGGACTCAGGGGTATGCAGCCCCAGCATTTT.

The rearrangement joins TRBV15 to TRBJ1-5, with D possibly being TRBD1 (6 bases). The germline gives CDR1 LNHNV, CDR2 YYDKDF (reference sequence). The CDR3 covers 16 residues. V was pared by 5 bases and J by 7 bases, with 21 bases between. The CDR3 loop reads CATSPDGEGVRQPQHF. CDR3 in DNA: TGTGCCACCAGCCCGGACGGGGAGGGGGTTAGGCAGCCCCAGCATTTT.

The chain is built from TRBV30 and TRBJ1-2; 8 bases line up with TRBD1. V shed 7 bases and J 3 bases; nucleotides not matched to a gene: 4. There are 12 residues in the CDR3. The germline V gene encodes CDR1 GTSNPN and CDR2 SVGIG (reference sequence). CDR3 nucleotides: TGTGCCTTCTACAGGGGGGACTATGGCTACACCTTC. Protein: CAFYRGDYGYTF.

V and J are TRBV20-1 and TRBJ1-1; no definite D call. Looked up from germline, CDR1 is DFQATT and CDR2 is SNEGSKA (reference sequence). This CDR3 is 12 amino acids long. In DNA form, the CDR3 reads TGCAGGGAGGAAGTCCAGAACACTGAAGCTTTCTTT. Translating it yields CREEVQNTEAFF.